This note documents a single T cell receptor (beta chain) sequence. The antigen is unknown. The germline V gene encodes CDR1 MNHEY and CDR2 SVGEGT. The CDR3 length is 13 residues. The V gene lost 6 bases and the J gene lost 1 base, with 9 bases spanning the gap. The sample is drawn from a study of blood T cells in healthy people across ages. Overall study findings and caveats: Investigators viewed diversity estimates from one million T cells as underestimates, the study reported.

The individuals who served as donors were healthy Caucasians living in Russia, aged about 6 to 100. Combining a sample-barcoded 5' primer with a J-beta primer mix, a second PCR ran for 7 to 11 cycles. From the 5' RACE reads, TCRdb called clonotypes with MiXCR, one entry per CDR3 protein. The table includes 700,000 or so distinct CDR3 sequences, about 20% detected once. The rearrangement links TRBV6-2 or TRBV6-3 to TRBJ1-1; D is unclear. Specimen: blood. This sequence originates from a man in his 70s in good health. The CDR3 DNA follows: TGTGCCAGCAGGGCCCCCGCGAACACTGAAGCTTTCTTT. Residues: CASRAPANTEAFF.